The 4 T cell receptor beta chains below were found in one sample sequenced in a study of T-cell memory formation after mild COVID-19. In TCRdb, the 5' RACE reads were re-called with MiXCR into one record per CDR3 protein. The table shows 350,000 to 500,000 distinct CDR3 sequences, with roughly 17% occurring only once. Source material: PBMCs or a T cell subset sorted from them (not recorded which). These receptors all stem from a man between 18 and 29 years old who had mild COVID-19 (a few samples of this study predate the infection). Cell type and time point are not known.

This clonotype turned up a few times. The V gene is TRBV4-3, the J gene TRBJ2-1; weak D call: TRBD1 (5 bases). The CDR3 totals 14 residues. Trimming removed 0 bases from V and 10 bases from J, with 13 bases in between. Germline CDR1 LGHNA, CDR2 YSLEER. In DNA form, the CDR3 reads TGCGCCAGCAGCCAAGAATTTAGGGGAAGGGAGCAGTTCTTC. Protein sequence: CASSQEFRGREQFF.

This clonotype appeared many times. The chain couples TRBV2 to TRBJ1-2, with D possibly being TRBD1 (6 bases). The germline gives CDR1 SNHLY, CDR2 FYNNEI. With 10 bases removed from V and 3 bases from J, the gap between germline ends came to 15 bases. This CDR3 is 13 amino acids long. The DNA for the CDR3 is TGTGCCACCCAAGGTGGGGGCTACTATGGCTACACCTTC. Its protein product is CATQGGGYYGYTF.

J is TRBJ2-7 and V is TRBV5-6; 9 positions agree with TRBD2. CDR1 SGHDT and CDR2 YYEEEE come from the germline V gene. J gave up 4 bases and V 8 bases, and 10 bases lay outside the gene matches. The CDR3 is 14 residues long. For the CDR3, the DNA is TGTGCCAGTTGGGATAGCGGGGGCCTATACGAGCAGTACTTC. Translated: CASWDSGGLYEQYF. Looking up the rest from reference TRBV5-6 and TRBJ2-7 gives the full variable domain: DAGVTQSPTHLIKTRGQQVTLRCSPKSGHDTVSWYQQALGQGPQFIFQYYEEEERQRGNFPDRFSGHQFPNYSSELNVNALLLGDSALYLCASWDSGGLYEQYFGPGTRLTVT.

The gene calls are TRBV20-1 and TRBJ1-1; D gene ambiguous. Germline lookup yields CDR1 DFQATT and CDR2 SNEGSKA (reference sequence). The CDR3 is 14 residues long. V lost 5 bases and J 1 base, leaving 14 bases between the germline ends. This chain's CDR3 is CSAPSGVENTEAFF. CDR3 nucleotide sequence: TGCAGTGCTCCCTCCGGGGTCGAGAACACTGAAGCTTTCTTT.